A selection of T cell receptor beta chains follows, all from one sample in a study of long-term antiretroviral therapy in people with HIV. Profiled with immunoSEQ multiplex PCR; TCRdb holds only in-frame clones, not every one. Altogether 20,000 to 30,000 clones are present, roughly 88% being singletons, with the ten largest covering 2% to 2.5%. Material: unsorted PBMCs, obtained 3 years after starting antiretroviral therapy. These receptors were obtained from a man between 50 and 59 years old with HIV. The CDR3 runs from the conserved cysteine through the conserved F or W. Fields, in order: clone size, V gene, J gene, D gene, CDR3 protein, CDR3 DNA. A D gene is named only where the DNA matches it firmly. Rows may omit the clone size; those that give it use once, few, many or a size class.

clone_size: once
v_call: TRBV29-1
j_call: TRBJ2-3
d_call: TRBD2
cdr3_aa: CSVRGTSGDSTDTQYF
cdr3_nt: TGCAGCGTTCGAGGGACTAGCGGGGATAGCACAGATACGCAGTATTTT

clone_size: .
v_call: TRBV12-5
j_call: TRBJ2-5
d_call: .
cdr3_aa: CASGLVQQQETRYF
cdr3_nt: TGTGCTAGTGGTTTGGTACAGCAGCAAGAGACCCGGTACTTC

clone_size: .
v_call: TRBV14
j_call: TRBJ2-3
d_call: TRBD1
cdr3_aa: CASSQQTGKGWTDTQYF
cdr3_nt: TGTGCCAGCAGCCAACAGACAGGGAAAGGATGGACAGATACGCAGTATTTT

clone_size: few
v_call: TRBV6-6
j_call: TRBJ1-5
d_call: TRBD1
cdr3_aa: CASSWQGAQPQHF
cdr3_nt: TGTGCCAGCAGTTGGCAGGGGGCTCAGCCCCAGCATTTT

clone_size: few
v_call: TRBV28
j_call: TRBJ1-2
d_call: .
cdr3_aa: CASSSGPQGGYTF
cdr3_nt: TGTGCCAGCAGTTCCGGGCCCCAAGGAGGCTACACCTTC

clone_size: .
v_call: TRBV5-1
j_call: TRBJ1-2
d_call: .
cdr3_aa: CASSFDESYGYTF
cdr3_nt: TGCGCCAGCAGCTTTGATGAGTCCTATGGCTACACCTTC

clone_size: .
v_call: TRBV6-5
j_call: TRBJ1-2
d_call: TRBD1
cdr3_aa: CASSSDRGLDYGYTF
cdr3_nt: TGTGCCAGCAGTTCAGACAGGGGGCTAGACTATGGCTACACCTTC

clone_size: .
v_call: TRBV27
j_call: TRBJ1-4
d_call: .
cdr3_aa: CASSFRGRGFSNEKLFF
cdr3_nt: TGTGCCAGCAGCTTCCGGGGGCGCGGGTTCTCTAATGAAAAACTGTTTTTT

clone_size: .
v_call: TRBV7-2
j_call: TRBJ2-3
d_call: .
cdr3_aa: CASSFPGLDDTQYF
cdr3_nt: TGTGCCAGCAGCTTCCCAGGCTTGGACGATACGCAGTATTTT

clone_size: .
v_call: TRBV2
j_call: TRBJ2-3
d_call: .
cdr3_aa: CATQTGGIADTQYF
cdr3_nt: TGTGCCACCCAGACGGGGGGCATCGCAGATACGCAGTATTTT

clone_size: .
v_call: TRBV18
j_call: TRBJ2-1
d_call: .
cdr3_aa: CASSPFSGRDEQFF
cdr3_nt: TGTGCCAGCTCACCGTTCTCCGGGCGGGATGAGCAGTTCTTC

clone_size: .
v_call: TRBV7-6
j_call: TRBJ1-4
d_call: .
cdr3_aa: CASSLFTKVATNEKLFF
cdr3_nt: TGTGCCAGCAGCTTATTCACGAAGGTTGCAACTAATGAAAAACTGTTTTTT

clone_size: .
v_call: TRBV4-3
j_call: TRBJ1-1
d_call: .
cdr3_aa: CASSQDIGQGTEAFF
cdr3_nt: TGCGCCAGCAGCCAAGATATAGGGCAGGGCACTGAAGCTTTCTTT

clone_size: .
v_call: TRBV19
j_call: TRBJ1-5
d_call: .
cdr3_aa: CASNWGMRDQPQHF
cdr3_nt: TGTGCCAGTAATTGGGGGATGAGGGATCAGCCCCAGCATTTT

clone_size: .
v_call: TRBV27
j_call: TRBJ2-1
d_call: .
cdr3_aa: CASSFFVYGGARLNEQFF
cdr3_nt: TGTGCCAGCAGTTTTTTTGTATATGGGGGAGCTAGACTAAATGAGCAGTTCTTC

clone_size: once
v_call: TRBV30
j_call: TRBJ2-7
d_call: .
cdr3_aa: CAWSFQGKSYEQYF
cdr3_nt: TGTGCCTGGAGTTTTCAGGGGAAGAGCTACGAGCAGTACTTC

clone_size: .
v_call: TRBV6-5
j_call: TRBJ2-7
d_call: .
cdr3_aa: CASSSRDRHYEQYF
cdr3_nt: TGTGCCAGCAGTTCCCGGGACCGGCACTACGAGCAGTACTTC

clone_size: .
v_call: TRBV6-1
j_call: TRBJ1-1
d_call: .
cdr3_aa: CASSEAGGETEAFF
cdr3_nt: TGTGCCAGCAGTGAAGCTGGAGGGGAGACTGAAGCTTTCTTT

clone_size: few
v_call: TRBV27
j_call: TRBJ2-7
d_call: TRBD2
cdr3_aa: CASSWGGLAGGYEQYF
cdr3_nt: TGTGCCAGCAGCTGGGGAGGACTAGCGGGAGGTTACGAGCAGTACTTC

clone_size: .
v_call: TRBV7-2
j_call: TRBJ1-6
d_call: .
cdr3_aa: CASSLGGSPLHF
cdr3_nt: TGTGCCAGCAGCTTAGGGGGCTCACCCCTCCACTTT

clone_size: .
v_call: TRBV5-5
j_call: TRBJ1-1
d_call: .
cdr3_aa: CASSLQPLIEGENTEAFF
cdr3_nt: TGTGCCAGCAGCTTGCAACCTCTGATAGAGGGGGAGAACACTGAAGCTTTCTTT

clone_size: .
v_call: TRBV5-1
j_call: TRBJ2-1
d_call: TRBD2
cdr3_aa: CASSLAGADYNEQFF
cdr3_nt: TGCGCCAGCTCCTTAGCGGGCGCTGACTACAATGAGCAGTTCTTC

clone_size: .
v_call: TRBV28
j_call: TRBJ1-2
d_call: .
cdr3_aa: CASTLPGIGYTF
cdr3_nt: TGTGCCAGCACTTTACCCGGGATAGGCTACACCTTC

clone_size: .
v_call: TRBV6-6
j_call: TRBJ1-4
d_call: .
cdr3_aa: CASSYSEINNDEKLFF
cdr3_nt: TGTGCCAGCAGTTACTCGGAAATAAATAACGATGAAAAACTGTTTTTT

clone_size: .
v_call: TRBV9
j_call: TRBJ2-1
d_call: TRBD2
cdr3_aa: CASSVGQGPAGGDNEQFF
cdr3_nt: TGTGCCAGCAGCGTAGGGCAGGGGCCGGCGGGAGGCGACAATGAGCAGTTCTTC

clone_size: .
v_call: TRBV5-1
j_call: TRBJ2-1
d_call: .
cdr3_aa: CASSLVDSYNEQFF
cdr3_nt: TGCGCCAGCAGCTTGGTTGACTCATACAATGAGCAGTTCTTC

clone_size: .
v_call: TRBV18
j_call: TRBJ1-4
d_call: .
cdr3_aa: CASSPPNRRMSTNEKLFF
cdr3_nt: TGTGCCAGCTCACCACCGAATCGCAGGATGTCAACTAATGAAAAACTGTTTTTT

clone_size: .
v_call: TRBV7-2
j_call: TRBJ1-3
d_call: .
cdr3_aa: CASSFTGNTIYF
cdr3_nt: TGTGCCAGCAGCTTTACTGGAAACACCATATATTTT

clone_size: .
v_call: TRBV7-2
j_call: TRBJ2-4
d_call: TRBD1
cdr3_aa: CASSSPGQGRNIQYF
cdr3_nt: TGTGCCAGCAGTAGCCCGGGACAGGGACGGAACATTCAGTACTTC

clone_size: .
v_call: TRBV6-5
j_call: TRBJ1-1
d_call: .
cdr3_aa: CASSYSWPPRDTEAFF
cdr3_nt: TGTGCCAGCAGTTACTCGTGGCCCCCTCGGGACACTGAAGCTTTCTTT

clone_size: once
v_call: TRBV6-1
j_call: TRBJ2-7
d_call: TRBD1
cdr3_aa: CASSPGTASYEQYF
cdr3_nt: TGTGCCAGCAGTCCCGGGACAGCTTCCTACGAGCAGTACTTC

clone_size: .
v_call: TRBV7-2
j_call: TRBJ1-5
d_call: .
cdr3_aa: CASSLGRQTRGNQPQHF
cdr3_nt: TGTGCCAGCAGCTTGGGCCGACAGACGAGGGGGAATCAGCCCCAGCATTTT

clone_size: .
v_call: TRBV7-2
j_call: TRBJ1-1
d_call: .
cdr3_aa: CASSLKYRTLNTEAFF
cdr3_nt: TGTGCCAGCAGCCTAAAGTACAGGACTTTGAACACTGAAGCTTTCTTT

clone_size: .
v_call: TRBV19
j_call: TRBJ2-1
d_call: .
cdr3_aa: CASSINKGAYNEQFF
cdr3_nt: TGTGCCAGTAGTATAAATAAGGGGGCCTACAATGAGCAGTTCTTC

clone_size: .
v_call: TRBV7-9
j_call: TRBJ2-5
d_call: TRBD2
cdr3_aa: CASSLRAGGLETQYF
cdr3_nt: TGTGCCAGCAGCTTAAGAGCGGGAGGTTTGGAGACCCAGTACTTC

clone_size: .
v_call: TRBV7-9
j_call: TRBJ1-5
d_call: TRBD1
cdr3_aa: CASSTDREGGQPQHF
cdr3_nt: TGTGCCAGCAGCACGGACAGGGAGGGCGGTCAGCCCCAGCATTTT

clone_size: .
v_call: TRBV11-2
j_call: TRBJ1-1
d_call: .
cdr3_aa: CASSPAGRVTEAFF
cdr3_nt: TGTGCCAGCAGCCCCGCGGGCAGAGTCACTGAAGCTTTCTTT

clone_size: few
v_call: TRBV30
j_call: TRBJ2-5
d_call: TRBD1
cdr3_aa: CAWSAIGQGGQYF
cdr3_nt: TGTGCCTGGAGCGCGATTGGACAGGGGGGCCAGTACTTC

clone_size: .
v_call: TRBV7-2
j_call: TRBJ2-7
d_call: TRBD2
cdr3_aa: CASSPSLPAGLAGNEQYF
cdr3_nt: TGTGCCAGCAGCCCTAGCTTACCCGCTGGACTAGCAGGGAACGAGCAGTACTTC

clone_size: .
v_call: TRBV11-3
j_call: TRBJ2-4
d_call: .
cdr3_aa: CASSLDLGTHIQYF
cdr3_nt: TGTGCCAGCAGCTTAGATCTAGGGACGCACATTCAGTACTTC